This TCR beta chain is from a study of shared clonotypes between healthy human individuals. Researchers partitioned CD4+ cells into CD45RA+ naive and CD45RA-negative memory subsets. TCRdb keeps only in-frame clones here, not all; method: immunoSEQ multiplex PCR. The sample has 2 million to 2.5 million clones, 85% to 95% seen once. The CDR3 length is 14 residues. The germline V and J ends were trimmed by 3 bases and 1 base, with 9 bases remaining between them. Germline loops: CDR1 SEHNR, CDR2 FQNEAQ (reference sequence). Specimen: naive CD4+ T cells from PBMCs. Stated subset: CD45RA+ positively selected. The sequence was obtained from a young man in good health. Some clones in this sample may be carry-over from other donors' samples. This chain uses TRBV7-9 with TRBJ2-5; D not resolved. The CDR3, as DNA: TGTGCCAGCAGCTTTAGGGCAGTCCAAGAGACCCAGTACTTC. This encodes CASSFRAVQETQYF.